This is a list of T cell receptor beta chains from one sample in a study of blood T cells in healthy people across ages. TCRdb used MiXCR to reprocess the 5' RACE reads, holding one entry per CDR3 protein. The repertoire holds around 1,000,000 distinct CDR3 sequences, 25% seen once, with about 0.69% in the top ten. These sequences were also reported in another study, on T cells of mothers and their children.

The sequenced material came from blood. Receptors were obtained from a girl under 10 years old in good health. The CDR3 runs from the conserved cysteine through the conserved F or W. The D gene is left open where the match is weak. Only some rows state a clone size, as once, few, many or a class for expanded clones.

len: 15
abundance: NA
v_gene: TRBV10-3
j_gene: TRBJ2-3
d_gene: NA
CDR3aa: CAISLLGEGTDTQYF
CDR3nt: TGTGCCATCAGTTTGCTGGGTGAGGGCACAGATACACAGTATTTT

len: 15
abundance: NA
v_gene: TRBV2
j_gene: TRBJ1-1
d_gene: TRBD1
CDR3aa: CASSSGTGDMPEAFF
CDR3nt: TGTGCCAGCAGTTCCGGGACAGGGGATATGCCTGAAGCTTTCTTT

len: 12
abundance: NA
v_gene: TRBV11-2
j_gene: TRBJ2-7
d_gene: NA
CDR3aa: CASSSGKDQQYF
CDR3nt: TGTGCCAGCAGCTCCGGGAAGGATCAGCAGTACTTC

len: 18
abundance: NA
v_gene: TRBV20-1
j_gene: TRBJ2-3
d_gene: TRBD2
CDR3aa: CSATTFIPTSGHTDTQYF
CDR3nt: TGCAGTGCTACAACATTCATACCGACTAGCGGCCATACAGATACGCAGTATTTT

len: 13
abundance: many
v_gene: TRBV7-9
j_gene: TRBJ1-1
d_gene: NA
CDR3aa: CASSPRMNTEAFF
CDR3nt: TGTGCCAGCAGCCCCCGTATGAACACTGAAGCTTTCTTT

len: 12
abundance: NA
v_gene: TRBV7-3
j_gene: TRBJ2-1
d_gene: NA
CDR3aa: CASSRGSNEQFF
CDR3nt: TGTGCCAGCTCGAGGGGTTCCAATGAGCAGTTCTTC

len: 13
abundance: few
v_gene: TRBV29-1
j_gene: TRBJ1-2
d_gene: NA
CDR3aa: CSVERTANYGYTF
CDR3nt: TGCAGCGTTGAGCGGACAGCGAATTATGGTTACACCTTC

len: 11
abundance: NA
v_gene: TRBV20-1
j_gene: TRBJ2-1
d_gene: NA
CDR3aa: CSARLLGEQFF
CDR3nt: TGCAGTGCTAGACTGTTGGGTGAGCAGTTCTTC

len: 16
abundance: NA
v_gene: TRBV5-6
j_gene: TRBJ1-2
d_gene: NA
CDR3aa: CASSQRLRDNVYGYTF
CDR3nt: TGTGCCAGCAGCCAAAGACTCCGGGACAATGTCTATGGCTACACCTTC

len: 13
abundance: NA
v_gene: TRBV20-1
j_gene: TRBJ2-5
d_gene: TRBD2
CDR3aa: CSATSEVEETQYF
CDR3nt: TGCAGTGCCACTAGCGAAGTGGAAGAGACCCAGTACTTC

len: 16
abundance: once
v_gene: TRBV10-3
j_gene: TRBJ2-5
d_gene: TRBD1
CDR3aa: CAISDVNRGLQETQYF
CDR3nt: TGTGCCATCAGTGACGTTAACAGGGGTCTCCAAGAGACCCAGTACTTC

len: 18
abundance: once
v_gene: TRBV3-1
j_gene: TRBJ2-3
d_gene: NA
CDR3aa: CASSHHSRGTPTPDTQYF
CDR3nt: TGTGCCAGCAGCCATCATTCCCGGGGCACCCCGACCCCTGATACGCAGTATTTT

len: 16
abundance: NA
v_gene: TRBV12-3/TRBV12-4
j_gene: TRBJ2-1
d_gene: TRBD1
CDR3aa: CASSLKRTGPNNEQFF
CDR3nt: TGTGCCAGCAGTTTAAAGAGGACAGGGCCCAACAATGAGCAGTTCTTC

len: 15
abundance: NA
v_gene: TRBV6-5
j_gene: TRBJ1-5
d_gene: NA
CDR3aa: CASRPFQLSNQPQHF
CDR3nt: TGTGCCAGCAGACCGTTCCAGCTTAGCAATCAGCCCCAGCATTTT

len: 18
abundance: NA
v_gene: TRBV12-3/TRBV12-4
j_gene: TRBJ1-1
d_gene: TRBD1
CDR3aa: CASSLPRDRGRSNTEAFF
CDR3nt: TGTGCCAGCAGTTTGCCCCGGGACAGGGGACGTTCGAACACTGAAGCTTTCTTT

len: 17
abundance: NA
v_gene: TRBV24-1
j_gene: TRBJ2-1
d_gene: NA
CDR3aa: CATSDSLGRAPYNEQFF
CDR3nt: TGTGCCACCAGTGATTCCCTAGGTCGGGCGCCCTACAATGAGCAGTTCTTC

len: 16
abundance: NA
v_gene: TRBV9
j_gene: TRBJ1-2
d_gene: NA
CDR3aa: CASSVGLTSSFYGYTF
CDR3nt: TGTGCCAGCAGCGTCGGGTTGACATCTTCCTTCTATGGCTACACCTTC

len: 18
abundance: few
v_gene: TRBV27
j_gene: TRBJ2-5
d_gene: TRBD2
CDR3aa: CASTKSPGLAGGGETQYF
CDR3nt: TGTGCCAGCACCAAGTCACCGGGACTAGCGGGAGGCGGGGAGACCCAGTACTTC

len: 11
abundance: NA
v_gene: TRBV29-1
j_gene: TRBJ1-1
d_gene: NA
CDR3aa: CSVRRNTEAFF
CDR3nt: TGCAGCGTTAGGAGGAACACTGAAGCTTTCTTT

len: 19
abundance: many
v_gene: TRBV4-1
j_gene: TRBJ2-1
d_gene: TRBD2
CDR3aa: CASSQGLGLAETSYNEQFF
CDR3nt: TGCGCCAGCAGCCAAGGGCTAGGACTAGCGGAAACCTCCTACAATGAGCAGTTCTTC

len: 12
abundance: NA
v_gene: TRBV7-2
j_gene: TRBJ1-1
d_gene: NA
CDR3aa: CASSLQGTEALF
CDR3nt: TGTGCCAGCAGCCTTCAAGGAACTGAAGCTCTCTTT

len: 15
abundance: NA
v_gene: TRBV29-1
j_gene: TRBJ2-7
d_gene: NA
CDR3aa: CSVRSERGPPYEQYF
CDR3nt: TGCAGCGTGCGGTCGGAAAGAGGGCCCCCCTACGAGCAGTACTTC

len: 17
abundance: few
v_gene: TRBV20-1
j_gene: TRBJ2-1
d_gene: TRBD2
CDR3aa: CSASRLADFPSYNEQFF
CDR3nt: TGCAGTGCTAGTAGACTAGCGGATTTTCCTTCCTACAATGAGCAGTTCTTC

len: 15
abundance: NA
v_gene: TRBV7-2
j_gene: TRBJ2-1
d_gene: TRBD2
CDR3aa: CASSRSGGKYNEQFF
CDR3nt: TGTGCCAGCAGCCGTAGCGGGGGAAAGTACAATGAGCAGTTCTTC

len: 15
abundance: NA
v_gene: TRBV7-9
j_gene: TRBJ2-7
d_gene: NA
CDR3aa: CASSPADWYRDEQYF
CDR3nt: TGTGCCAGCAGCCCCGCGGATTGGTATAGGGACGAGCAGTACTTC

len: 15
abundance: few
v_gene: TRBV7-9
j_gene: TRBJ2-1
d_gene: TRBD2
CDR3aa: CASSLMGLADNEQFF
CDR3nt: TGTGCCAGCAGCTTAATGGGACTAGCGGACAATGAGCAGTTCTTC

len: 14
abundance: NA
v_gene: TRBV20-1
j_gene: TRBJ2-7
d_gene: NA
CDR3aa: CSARGRESLHEQYF
CDR3nt: TGCAGTGCTAGAGGGCGGGAAAGTCTCCACGAGCAGTACTTC

len: 12
abundance: NA
v_gene: TRBV20-1
j_gene: TRBJ2-1
d_gene: NA
CDR3aa: CSAEPTSNEQFF
CDR3nt: TGCAGTGCTGAACCGACTAGTAATGAGCAGTTCTTC

len: 14
abundance: NA
v_gene: TRBV4-3
j_gene: TRBJ1-1
d_gene: TRBD1
CDR3aa: CASSSGTATSEAFF
CDR3nt: TGCGCCAGCAGCTCCGGGACAGCAACCTCTGAAGCTTTCTTT

len: 14
abundance: NA
v_gene: TRBV18
j_gene: TRBJ1-1
d_gene: TRBD1
CDR3aa: CASSQKGTETEAFF
CDR3nt: TGTGCCAGCTCACAGAAGGGGACAGAAACTGAAGCTTTCTTT

len: 16
abundance: NA
v_gene: TRBV14
j_gene: TRBJ2-5
d_gene: TRBD2
CDR3aa: CASSPLSGRPQETQYF
CDR3nt: TGTGCCAGCAGCCCACTTAGCGGGAGGCCCCAAGAGACCCAGTACTTC

len: 13
abundance: NA
v_gene: TRBV7-6
j_gene: TRBJ2-2
d_gene: NA
CDR3aa: CASSLEESRELFF
CDR3nt: TGTGCCAGCAGCTTAGAAGAGAGCCGGGAGCTGTTTTTT

len: 13
abundance: NA
v_gene: TRBV5-1
j_gene: TRBJ2-7
d_gene: NA
CDR3aa: CASSQGFKDEQYF
CDR3nt: TGCGCCAGCAGTCAGGGGTTTAAGGACGAGCAGTACTTC

len: 15
abundance: NA
v_gene: TRBV25-1
j_gene: TRBJ2-1
d_gene: TRBD2
CDR3aa: CASSKFSGVYNEQFF
CDR3nt: TGTGCCAGCAGTAAGTTTAGCGGGGTCTACAATGAGCAGTTCTTC

len: 17
abundance: few
v_gene: TRBV12-3/TRBV12-4
j_gene: TRBJ2-7
d_gene: NA
CDR3aa: CASSLEGLEGFHYEQYF
CDR3nt: TGTGCCAGCAGTTTAGAGGGCTTGGAAGGCTTTCACTACGAGCAGTACTTC

len: 12
abundance: few
v_gene: TRBV3-1
j_gene: TRBJ2-1
d_gene: NA
CDR3aa: CASSQDNGEQFF
CDR3nt: TGTGCCAGCAGCCAAGATAACGGTGAGCAGTTCTTC

len: 14
abundance: NA
v_gene: TRBV2
j_gene: TRBJ2-1
d_gene: TRBD2
CDR3aa: CASLAGGIYNEQFF
CDR3nt: TGTGCCAGCTTAGCGGGGGGGATATACAATGAGCAGTTCTTC

len: 12
abundance: NA
v_gene: TRBV2
j_gene: TRBJ2-3
d_gene: NA
CDR3aa: CASSELQNTQYF
CDR3nt: TGTGCCAGCAGTGAACTACAGAATACGCAGTATTTT

len: 18
abundance: NA
v_gene: TRBV20-1
j_gene: TRBJ1-2
d_gene: NA
CDR3aa: CSARVPRDGFSTNYGYTF
CDR3nt: TGCAGTGCTAGAGTGCCCCGGGACGGCTTCTCCACTAACTATGGCTACACCTTC

len: 15
abundance: NA
v_gene: TRBV9
j_gene: TRBJ2-1
d_gene: TRBD1
CDR3aa: CASSVGGQGGDEQFF
CDR3nt: TGTGCCAGCAGCGTAGGGGGACAGGGTGGGGATGAGCAGTTCTTC

len: 10
abundance: NA
v_gene: TRBV20-1
j_gene: TRBJ2-5
d_gene: NA
CDR3aa: CSASISTQYF
CDR3nt: TGCAGTGCTAGTATCTCGACCCAGTACTTC

len: 18
abundance: NA
v_gene: TRBV7-9
j_gene: TRBJ1-2
d_gene: TRBD1
CDR3aa: CASSSTDLQPGQHYGYTF
CDR3nt: TGTGCCAGCAGCTCGACCGACTTACAACCGGGACAGCACTATGGCTACACCTTC

len: 15
abundance: few
v_gene: TRBV9
j_gene: TRBJ1-4
d_gene: NA
CDR3aa: CASSVGGTLEEKLFF
CDR3nt: TGTGCCAGCAGCGTAGGTGGGACATTGGAAGAAAAGCTGTTTTTT

len: 13
abundance: NA
v_gene: TRBV2
j_gene: TRBJ2-5
d_gene: NA
CDR3aa: CASSGPLQETQYF
CDR3nt: TGTGCCAGCAGTGGTCCACTGCAAGAGACCCAGTACTTC

len: 13
abundance: NA
v_gene: TRBV29-1
j_gene: TRBJ2-3
d_gene: NA
CDR3aa: CSVKGRITDTQCF
CDR3nt: TGCAGCGTGAAGGGACGGATCACAGATACGCAGTGTTTT

len: 15
abundance: NA
v_gene: TRBV4-3
j_gene: TRBJ2-5
d_gene: TRBD2
CDR3aa: CASSQSGGVSGTQYF
CDR3nt: TGCGCCAGCAGCCAAAGCGGGGGGGTCTCGGGGACCCAGTACTTC